This T cell receptor beta chain is from a study of T cell clones after liver transplantation. Study summary: Standard immunosuppression, with no induction, continued until 12-24 months after transplant. Findings and caveats of the study: Circulating graft-donor-reactive CD4 TCRbeta sequences fell significantly post-transplant in most of the 8 subjects. The donor-reactive repertoire was only partly measurable in a couple of subjects, lacking donor cells.

The CDR3 extends over 12 amino acids. The ends were cut back, 2 bases at V and 4 bases at J, with 4 bases in the middle. Germline V gene data show CDR1 as MNHEY and CDR2 as SMNVEV (reference sequence). Here immunoSEQ multiplex PCR was the method, and the copy in TCRdb shows in-frame clones only, minus some. This sample yields tens of thousands of clones, of which around 85% are seen a single time; under 15% belongs to the top ten. Only one count was recorded for this clone. Its antigen is unknown. Sample: CD8+ T cells from blood, taken 12 months after liver transplant. The receptor comes from a human patient who received a liver transplant. The graft donor may have given rise to some T cells. The J gene is TRBJ2-3, the V gene TRBV27; unclear D gene. Here the CDR3 reads CASSLPPDTQYF. Here the CDR3 DNA reads TGTGCCAGCAGTTTACCTCCAGATACGCAGTATTTT.